This T cell receptor beta chain was profiled in a study of shared clonotypes between healthy human individuals. The protocol was immunoSEQ multiplex PCR, while the TCRdb copy is restricted to in-frame clones and leaves out a portion. The sample holds roughly 510,000 clones, approximately 79% seen once. Between the trimmed V and J ends, which lost 6 bases and 5 bases, there was a span of 14 bases. CDR1 LNHDA and CDR2 SQIVND come from the germline V gene (reference sequence). The CDR3 covers 14 residues. Sequencing used PBMCs. The origin of this receptor is a woman between 40 and 50 years old in good health. Some clones in this sample may be carry-over from other donors' samples. The chain uses TRBV19 and TRBJ1-5; a possible D gene is TRBD1 (5 bases). CDR3 coding DNA: TGTGCCAGTAGAGTACAAAGGGACGATCAGCCCCAGCATTTT. Protein product: CASRVQRDDQPQHF.